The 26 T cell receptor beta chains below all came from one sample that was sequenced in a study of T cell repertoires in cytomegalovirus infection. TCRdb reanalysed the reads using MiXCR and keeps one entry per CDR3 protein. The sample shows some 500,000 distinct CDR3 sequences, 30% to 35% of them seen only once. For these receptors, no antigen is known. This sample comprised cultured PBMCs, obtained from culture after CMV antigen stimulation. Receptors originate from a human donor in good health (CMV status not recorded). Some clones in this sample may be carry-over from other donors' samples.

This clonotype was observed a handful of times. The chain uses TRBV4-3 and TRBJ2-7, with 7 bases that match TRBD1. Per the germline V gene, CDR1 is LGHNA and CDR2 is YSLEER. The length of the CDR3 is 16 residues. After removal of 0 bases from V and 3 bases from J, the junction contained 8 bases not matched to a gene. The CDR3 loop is CASSQDARGLVYEQYF. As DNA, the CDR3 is TGCGCCAGCAGCCAAGACGCTAGGGGGCTGGTCTACGAGCAGTACTTC.

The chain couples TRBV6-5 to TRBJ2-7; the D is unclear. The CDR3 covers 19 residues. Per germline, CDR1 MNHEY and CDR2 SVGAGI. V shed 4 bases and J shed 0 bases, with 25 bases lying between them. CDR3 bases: TGTGCCAGCAGTTTAAGTGGACCGCATGGCATCAAGATCTCCTACGAGCAGTACTTC. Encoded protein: CASSLSGPHGIKISYEQYF.

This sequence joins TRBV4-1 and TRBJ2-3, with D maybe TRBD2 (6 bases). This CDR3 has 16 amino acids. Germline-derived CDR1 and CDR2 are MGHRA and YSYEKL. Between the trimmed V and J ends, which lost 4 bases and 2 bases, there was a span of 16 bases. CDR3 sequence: CASSPKLGLLTDTQYF. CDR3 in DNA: TGCGCCAGCAGCCCCAAGCTGGGACTTCTCACAGATACGCAGTATTTT.

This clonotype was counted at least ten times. CDR3 in amino acids: CASSHRTGASEKLFF. CDR3 coding DNA: TGTGCCAGCAGCCACCGGACAGGGGCTAGCGAAAAACTGTTTTTT. The V gene is TRBV7-2, the J gene TRBJ1-4; TRBD1 matches 9 bases. V trimming: 5 bases; J trimming: 8 bases; junction bases outside the gene matches: 9. This CDR3 is 15 amino acids long. Germline CDR1 reads SGHTA; CDR2 reads FQGNSA.

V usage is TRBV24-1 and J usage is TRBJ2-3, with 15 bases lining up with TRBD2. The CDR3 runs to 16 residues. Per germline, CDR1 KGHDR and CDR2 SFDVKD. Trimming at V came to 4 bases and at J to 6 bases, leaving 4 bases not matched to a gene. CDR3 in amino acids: CATSDRTSGRVDTQYF. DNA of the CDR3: TGTGCCACCAGTGACCGGACTAGCGGGAGGGTTGATACGCAGTATTTT.

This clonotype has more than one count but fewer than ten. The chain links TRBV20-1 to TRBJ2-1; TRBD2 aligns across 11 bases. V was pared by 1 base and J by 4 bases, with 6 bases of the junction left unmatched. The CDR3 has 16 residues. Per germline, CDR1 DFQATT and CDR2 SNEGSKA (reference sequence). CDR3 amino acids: CSARGPGLAVYNEQFF. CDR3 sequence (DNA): TGCAGTGCTAGAGGGCCGGGACTAGCGGTTTACAATGAGCAGTTCTTC.

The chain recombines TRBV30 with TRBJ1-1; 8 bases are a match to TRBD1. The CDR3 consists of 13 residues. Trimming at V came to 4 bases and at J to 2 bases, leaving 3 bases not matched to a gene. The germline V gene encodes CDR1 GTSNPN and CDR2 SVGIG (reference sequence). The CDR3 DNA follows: TGTGCCTGGACGGACAGGGCCAACACTGAAGCTTTCTTT. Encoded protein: CAWTDRANTEAFF.

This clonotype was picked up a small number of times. CDR3: CASSLGMAGYGTDTQYF. Here the CDR3 DNA reads TGTGCCAGTAGTCTAGGGATGGCGGGGTACGGGACAGATACGCAGTATTTT. The rearrangement links TRBV19 to TRBJ2-3; possible D gene TRBD2, 6 bases. V lost 5 bases and J 3 bases, leaving 21 bases between the germline ends. CDR1 and CDR2 from the germline V gene are LNHDA and SQIVND (reference sequence). The CDR3 runs 17 residues.

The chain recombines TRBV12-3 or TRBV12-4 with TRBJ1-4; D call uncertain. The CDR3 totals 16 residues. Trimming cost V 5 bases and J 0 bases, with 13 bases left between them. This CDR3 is CASSPRVVATNEKLFF. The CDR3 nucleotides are TGTGCCAGCAGTCCCCGTGTGGTTGCAACTAATGAAAAACTGTTTTTT.

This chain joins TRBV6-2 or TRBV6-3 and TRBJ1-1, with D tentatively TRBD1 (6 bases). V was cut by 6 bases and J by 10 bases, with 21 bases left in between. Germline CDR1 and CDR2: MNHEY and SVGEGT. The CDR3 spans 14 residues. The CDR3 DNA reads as TGTGCCAGCAGAGACGATACACAGGGTCGGCGAGCTTTCTTT. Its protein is CASRDDTQGRRAFF.

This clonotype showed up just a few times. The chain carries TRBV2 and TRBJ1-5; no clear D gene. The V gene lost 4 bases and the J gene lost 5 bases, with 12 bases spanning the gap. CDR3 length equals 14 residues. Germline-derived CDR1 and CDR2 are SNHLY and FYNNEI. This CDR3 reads CASSAHGGDQPQHF. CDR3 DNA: TGTGCCAGCAGTGCCCACGGTGGGGATCAGCCCCAGCATTTT.

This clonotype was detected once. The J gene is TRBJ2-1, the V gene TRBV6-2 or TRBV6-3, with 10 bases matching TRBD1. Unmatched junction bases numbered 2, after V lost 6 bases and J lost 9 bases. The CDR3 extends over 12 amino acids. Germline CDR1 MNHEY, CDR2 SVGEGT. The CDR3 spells CASRTGGVEQFF. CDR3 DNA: TGTGCCAGCAGGACAGGGGGCGTTGAGCAGTTCTTC.

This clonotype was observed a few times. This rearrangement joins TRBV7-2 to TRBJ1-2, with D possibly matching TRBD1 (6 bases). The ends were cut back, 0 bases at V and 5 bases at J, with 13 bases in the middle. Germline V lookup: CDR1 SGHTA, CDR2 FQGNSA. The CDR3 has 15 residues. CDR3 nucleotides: TGTGCCAGCAGCTTAGCGGGAAGGGGGGGTTATGGCTACACCTTC. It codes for CASSLAGRGGYGYTF.

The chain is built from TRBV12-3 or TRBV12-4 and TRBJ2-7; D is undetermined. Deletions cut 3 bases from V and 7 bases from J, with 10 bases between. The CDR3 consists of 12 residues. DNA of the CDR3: TGTGCCAGCAGTTTTTATCCACAGGAGCAGTACTTC. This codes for CASSFYPQEQYF.

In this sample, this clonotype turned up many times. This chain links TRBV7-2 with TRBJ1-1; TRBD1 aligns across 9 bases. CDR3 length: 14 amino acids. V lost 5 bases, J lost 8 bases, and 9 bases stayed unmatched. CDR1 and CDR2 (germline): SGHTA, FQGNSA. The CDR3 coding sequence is TGTGCCAGCAGCCCACTGGGACAGGGAGGAGAAGCTTTCTTT. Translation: CASSPLGQGGEAFF.

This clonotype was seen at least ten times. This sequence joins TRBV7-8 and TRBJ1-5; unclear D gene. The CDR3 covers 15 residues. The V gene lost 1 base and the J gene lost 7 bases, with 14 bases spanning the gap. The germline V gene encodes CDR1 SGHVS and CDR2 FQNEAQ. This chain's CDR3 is CASSLGLAGRQPQHF. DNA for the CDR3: TGTGCCAGCAGCTTAGGGTTGGCAGGAAGACAGCCCCAGCATTTT.

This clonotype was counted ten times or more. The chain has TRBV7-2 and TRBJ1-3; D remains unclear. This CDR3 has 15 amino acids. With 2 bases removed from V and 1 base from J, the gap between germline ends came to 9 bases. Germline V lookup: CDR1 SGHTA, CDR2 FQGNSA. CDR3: CASSLKSESGNTIYF. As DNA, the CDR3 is TGTGCCAGCAGCTTAAAGTCAGAGTCTGGAAACACCATATATTTT.

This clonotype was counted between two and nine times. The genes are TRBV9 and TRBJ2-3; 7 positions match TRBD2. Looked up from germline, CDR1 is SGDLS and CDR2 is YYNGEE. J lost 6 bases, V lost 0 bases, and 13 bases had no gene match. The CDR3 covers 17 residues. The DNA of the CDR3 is TGTGCCAGCAGCGTAGCCTCAGGCGGGAGTAATTCCGATACGCAGTATTTT. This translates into CASSVASGGSNSDTQYF.

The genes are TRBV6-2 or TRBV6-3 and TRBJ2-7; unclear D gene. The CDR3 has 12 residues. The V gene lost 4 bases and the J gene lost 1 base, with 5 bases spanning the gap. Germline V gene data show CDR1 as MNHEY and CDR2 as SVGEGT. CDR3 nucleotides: TGTGCCAGCAGTTCTTTATCCTACGAGCAGTACGTC. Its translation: CASSSLSYEQYV.

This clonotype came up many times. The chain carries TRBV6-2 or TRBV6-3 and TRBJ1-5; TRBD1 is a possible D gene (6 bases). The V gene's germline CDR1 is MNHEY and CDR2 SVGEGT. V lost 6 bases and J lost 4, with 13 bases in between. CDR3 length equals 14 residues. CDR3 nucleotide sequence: TGTGCCAGCAGCCAACAGGGTTGGAATCAGCCCCAGCATTTT. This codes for CASSQQGWNQPQHF.

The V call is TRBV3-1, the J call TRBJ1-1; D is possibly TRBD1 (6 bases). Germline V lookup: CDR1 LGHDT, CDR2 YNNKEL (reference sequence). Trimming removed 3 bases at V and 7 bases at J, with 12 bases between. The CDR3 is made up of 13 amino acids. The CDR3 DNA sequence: TGTGCCAGCAGCCACAGGGGAACACTTGAAGCTTTCTTT. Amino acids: CASSHRGTLEAFF.

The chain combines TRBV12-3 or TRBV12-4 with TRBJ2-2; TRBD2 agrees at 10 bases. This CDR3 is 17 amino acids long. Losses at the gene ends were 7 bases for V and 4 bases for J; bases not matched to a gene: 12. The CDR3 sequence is CASIIAASGSVTGELFF. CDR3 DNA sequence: TGTGCCAGCATCATAGCGGCTAGCGGGAGCGTCACCGGGGAGCTGTTTTTT.

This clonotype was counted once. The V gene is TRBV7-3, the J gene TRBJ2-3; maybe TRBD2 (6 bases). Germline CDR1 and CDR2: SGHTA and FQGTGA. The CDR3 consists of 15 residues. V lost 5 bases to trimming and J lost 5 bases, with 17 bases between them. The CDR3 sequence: CASSRDGGTGDTQYF. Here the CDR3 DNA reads TGTGCCAGCAGCCGGGATGGGGGGACCGGAGATACGCAGTATTTT.

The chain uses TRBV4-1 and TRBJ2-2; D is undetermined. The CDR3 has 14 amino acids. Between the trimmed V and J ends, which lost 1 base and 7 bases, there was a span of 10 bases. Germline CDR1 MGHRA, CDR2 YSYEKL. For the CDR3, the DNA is TGCGCCAGCAGCCAAGGGATGGGTGGCGGGGAGCTGTTTTTT. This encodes CASSQGMGGGELFF.

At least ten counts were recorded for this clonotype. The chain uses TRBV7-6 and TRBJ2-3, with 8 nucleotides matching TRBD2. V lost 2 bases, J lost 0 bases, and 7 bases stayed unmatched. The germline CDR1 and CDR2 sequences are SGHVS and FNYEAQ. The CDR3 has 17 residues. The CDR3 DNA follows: TGTGCCAGCAGCTTAATTGTAGCGGGAATAAGCACAGATACGCAGTATTTT. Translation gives CASSLIVAGISTDTQYF.

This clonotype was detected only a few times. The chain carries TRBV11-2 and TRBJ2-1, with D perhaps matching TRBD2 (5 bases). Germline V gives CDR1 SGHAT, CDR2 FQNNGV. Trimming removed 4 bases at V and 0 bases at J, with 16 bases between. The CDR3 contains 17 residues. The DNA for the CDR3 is TGTGCCAGCAGCTCCGGACTCCCTGTTAGCTCCTACAATGAGCAGTTCTTC. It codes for CASSSGLPVSSYNEQFF.